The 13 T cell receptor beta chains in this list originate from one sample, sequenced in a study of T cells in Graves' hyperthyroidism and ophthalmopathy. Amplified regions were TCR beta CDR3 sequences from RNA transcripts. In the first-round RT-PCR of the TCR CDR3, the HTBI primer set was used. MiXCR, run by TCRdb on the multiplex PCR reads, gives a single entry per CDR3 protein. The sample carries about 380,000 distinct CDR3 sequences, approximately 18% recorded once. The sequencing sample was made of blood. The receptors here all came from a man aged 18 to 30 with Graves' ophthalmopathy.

CDR3 amino acids: CASSDSTGPGELFF. The CDR3 coding sequence is TGTGCCAGCAGTGACTCGACAGGCCCCGGGGAGCTGTTTTTT. The chain uses TRBV6-4 and TRBJ2-2; D is perhaps TRBD1 (6 bases). V lost 0 bases and J 6 bases, leaving 8 bases between the germline ends. Germline CDR1 and CDR2: MRHNA and SNTAGT. This CDR3 is built from 14 residues.

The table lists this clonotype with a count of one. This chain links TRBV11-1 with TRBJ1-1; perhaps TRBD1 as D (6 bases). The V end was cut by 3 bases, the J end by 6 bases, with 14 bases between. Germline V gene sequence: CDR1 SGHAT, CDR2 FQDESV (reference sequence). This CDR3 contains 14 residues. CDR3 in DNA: TGTGCCAGCAGCTTTAACAGGGCGTCCCCTGAAGCTTTCTTT. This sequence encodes CASSFNRASPEAFF.

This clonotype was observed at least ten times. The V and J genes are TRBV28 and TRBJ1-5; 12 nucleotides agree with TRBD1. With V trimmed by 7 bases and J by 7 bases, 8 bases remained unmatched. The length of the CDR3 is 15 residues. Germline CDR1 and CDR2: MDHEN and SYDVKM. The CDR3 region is CASKPGTGGGQPQHF. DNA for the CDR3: TGTGCCAGCAAGCCCGGGACAGGGGGCGGACAGCCCCAGCATTTT.

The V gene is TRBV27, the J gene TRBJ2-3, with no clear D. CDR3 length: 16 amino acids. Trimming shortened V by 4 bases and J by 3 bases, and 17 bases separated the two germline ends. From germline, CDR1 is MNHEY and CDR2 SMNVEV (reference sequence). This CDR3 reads CASSSPQWFGTDTQYF. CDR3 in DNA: TGTGCCAGCAGTTCCCCACAGTGGTTTGGTACAGATACGCAGTATTTT.

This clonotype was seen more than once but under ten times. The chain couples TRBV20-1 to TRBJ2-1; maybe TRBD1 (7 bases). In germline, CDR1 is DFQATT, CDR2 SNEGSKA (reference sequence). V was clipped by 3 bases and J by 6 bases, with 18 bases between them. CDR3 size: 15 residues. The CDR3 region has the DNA TGCAGTGCTAGTGGGGCGGGACAGACCCTCAATGAGCAGTTCTTC. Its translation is CSASGAGQTLNEQFF.

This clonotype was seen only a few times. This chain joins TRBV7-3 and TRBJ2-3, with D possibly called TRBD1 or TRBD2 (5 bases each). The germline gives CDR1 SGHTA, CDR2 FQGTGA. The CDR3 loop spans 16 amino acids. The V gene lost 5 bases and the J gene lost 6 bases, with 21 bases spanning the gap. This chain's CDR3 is CASSLLGGTRRDTQYF. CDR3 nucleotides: TGTGCCAGCAGCCTCTTAGGTGGGACCCGCCGTGATACGCAGTATTTT.

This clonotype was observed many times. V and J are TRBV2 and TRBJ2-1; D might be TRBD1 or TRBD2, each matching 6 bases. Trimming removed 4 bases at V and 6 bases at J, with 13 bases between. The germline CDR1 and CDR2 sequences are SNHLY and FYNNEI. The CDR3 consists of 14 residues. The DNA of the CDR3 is TGTGCCAGCAGTGGTTTCGGGGGCGGCAATGAGCAGTTCTTC. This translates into CASSGFGGGNEQFF.

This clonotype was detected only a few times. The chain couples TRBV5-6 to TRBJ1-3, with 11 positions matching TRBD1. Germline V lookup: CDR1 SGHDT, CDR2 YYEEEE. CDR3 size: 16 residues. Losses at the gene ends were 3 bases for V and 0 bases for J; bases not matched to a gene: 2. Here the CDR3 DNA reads TGTGCCAGCAGCTGGGGACAGGGGGACTCTGGAAACACCATATATTTT. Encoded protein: CASSWGQGDSGNTIYF.

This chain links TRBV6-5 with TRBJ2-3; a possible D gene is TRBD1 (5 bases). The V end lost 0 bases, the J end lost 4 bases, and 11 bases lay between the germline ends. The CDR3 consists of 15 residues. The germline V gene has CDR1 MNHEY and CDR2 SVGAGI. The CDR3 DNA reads TGTGCCAGCAGTTACTCGGGGCTAATACCAGATACGCAGTATTTT. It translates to CASSYSGLIPDTQYF.

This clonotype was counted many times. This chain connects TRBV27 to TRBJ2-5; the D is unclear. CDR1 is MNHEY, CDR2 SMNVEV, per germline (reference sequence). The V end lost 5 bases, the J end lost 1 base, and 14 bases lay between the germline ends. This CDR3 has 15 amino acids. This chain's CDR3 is CASSPTRQLQETQYF. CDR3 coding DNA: TGTGCCAGCAGTCCCACACGACAACTCCAAGAGACCCAGTACTTC.

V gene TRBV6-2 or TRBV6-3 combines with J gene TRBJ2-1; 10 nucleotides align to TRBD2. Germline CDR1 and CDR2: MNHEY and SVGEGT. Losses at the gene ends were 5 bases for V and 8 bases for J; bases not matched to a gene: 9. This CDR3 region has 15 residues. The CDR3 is CASSARSGGAHEQFF. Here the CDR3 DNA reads TGTGCCAGCAGTGCTCGCAGCGGGGGGGCCCATGAGCAGTTCTTC.

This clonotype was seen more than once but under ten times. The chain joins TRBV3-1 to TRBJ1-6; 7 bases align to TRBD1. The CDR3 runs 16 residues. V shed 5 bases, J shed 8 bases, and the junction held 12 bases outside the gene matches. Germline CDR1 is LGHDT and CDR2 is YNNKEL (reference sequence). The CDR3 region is CASSDRQGSWYSPLHF. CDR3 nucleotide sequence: TGTGCCAGCAGCGACCGACAGGGTTCGTGGTATTCACCCCTCCACTTT.

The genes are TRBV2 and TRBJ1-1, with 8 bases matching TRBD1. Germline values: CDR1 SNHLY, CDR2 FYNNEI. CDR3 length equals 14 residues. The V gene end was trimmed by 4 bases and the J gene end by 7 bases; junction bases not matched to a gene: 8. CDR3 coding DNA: TGTGCCAGCAGTGCCGGGACAGGCGGCCTTGAAGCTTTCTTT. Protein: CASSAGTGGLEAFF.